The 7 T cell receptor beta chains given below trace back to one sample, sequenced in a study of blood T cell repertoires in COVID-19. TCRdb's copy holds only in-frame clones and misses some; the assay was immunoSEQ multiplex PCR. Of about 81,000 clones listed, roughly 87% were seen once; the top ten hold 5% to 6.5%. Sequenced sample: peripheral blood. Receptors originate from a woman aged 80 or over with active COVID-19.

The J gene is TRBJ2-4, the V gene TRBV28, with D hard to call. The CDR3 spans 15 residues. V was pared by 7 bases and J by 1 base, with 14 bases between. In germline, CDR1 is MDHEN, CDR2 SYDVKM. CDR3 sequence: CASTTPTIAKNIQYF. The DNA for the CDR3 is TGTGCCAGCACTACCCCAACGATTGCCAAAAACATTCAGTACTTC.

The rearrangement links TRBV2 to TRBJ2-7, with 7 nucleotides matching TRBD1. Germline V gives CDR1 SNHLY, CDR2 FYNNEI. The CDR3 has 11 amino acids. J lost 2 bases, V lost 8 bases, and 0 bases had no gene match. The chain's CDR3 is CASGQAYEQYF. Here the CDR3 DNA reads TGTGCCAGCGGACAGGCCTACGAGCAGTACTTC.

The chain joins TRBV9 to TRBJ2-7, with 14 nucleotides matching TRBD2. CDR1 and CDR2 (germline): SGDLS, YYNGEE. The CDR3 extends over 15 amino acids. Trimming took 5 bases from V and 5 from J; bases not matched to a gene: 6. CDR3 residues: CASSRGLAGVNEQYF. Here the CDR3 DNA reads TGTGCCAGCAGTCGGGGACTAGCGGGAGTTAACGAGCAGTACTTC.

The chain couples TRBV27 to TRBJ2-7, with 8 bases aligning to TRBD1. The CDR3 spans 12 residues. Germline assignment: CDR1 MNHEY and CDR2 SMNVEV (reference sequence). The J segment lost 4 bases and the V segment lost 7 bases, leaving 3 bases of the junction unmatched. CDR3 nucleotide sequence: TGTGCCAGCAAGCAGGGGGCGTACGAGCAGTACTTC. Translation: CASKQGAYEQYF.

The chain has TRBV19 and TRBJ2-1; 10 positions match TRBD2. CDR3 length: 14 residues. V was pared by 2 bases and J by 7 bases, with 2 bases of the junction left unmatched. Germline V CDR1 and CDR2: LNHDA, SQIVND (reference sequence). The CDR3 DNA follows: TGTGCCAGTAGTATAAGCGGGAGGGAGAATGAGCAGTTCTTC. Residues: CASSISGRENEQFF.

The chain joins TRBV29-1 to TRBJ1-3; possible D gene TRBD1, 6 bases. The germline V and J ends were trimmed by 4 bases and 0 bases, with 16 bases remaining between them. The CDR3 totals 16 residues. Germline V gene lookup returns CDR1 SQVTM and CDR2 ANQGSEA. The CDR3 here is CSVAGGGGPSGNTIYF. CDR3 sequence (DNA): TGCAGCGTTGCCGGGGGCGGGGGGCCCTCTGGAAACACCATATATTTT.

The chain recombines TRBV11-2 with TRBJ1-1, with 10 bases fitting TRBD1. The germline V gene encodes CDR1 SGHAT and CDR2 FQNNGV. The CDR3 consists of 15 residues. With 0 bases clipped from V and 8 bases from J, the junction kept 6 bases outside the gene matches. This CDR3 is CASSLERQGAHEAFF. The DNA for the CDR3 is TGTGCCAGCAGCTTAGAGAGACAGGGGGCCCACGAAGCTTTCTTT.